This T cell receptor (beta chain) is drawn from a study of T cell clusters in autoimmune cytopenias. Study context: TRB sequencing had a median 51,575 reads and approximately 2,400 distinct clonotypes per sample.

Points from the study as a whole: Physiological T cell clusters of healthy donors were apparently absent in primary autoimmune cytopenia patients.

Germline lookup yields CDR1 MNHEY and CDR2 SVGEGT. The CDR3 consists of 17 residues. This clonotype registers medium-sized (0.01 to 0.1%) by frequency. Its antigen is not identified. Each sample's input was around 250 ng genomic DNA, some 38,000 genome equivalents. TRB was amplified by touch-down multiplex PCR, primer pools A and B combined. Using the multiplex PCR reads, TCRdb records one entry per CDR3 protein without DNA. The listing contains under 4,000 distinct CDR3 sequences. The origin of this receptor is a human donor with an autoimmune cytopenia or autoimmune hepatitis (not recorded which). The material sequenced was peripheral blood. The V and J genes are TRBV6-2 or TRBV6-3 and TRBJ1-2; lacking DNA, the TRBD1 call made by TCRdb goes unchecked. This CDR3 is CAIQSPTSSRGVNGYTF.